This TCR beta chain stems from a study of blood T cell repertoires in COVID-19. Study-wide context: The analysed material was cDNA or gDNA that came from T cells, B-cell-depleted T cells, or PBMCs.

J was trimmed by 4 bases and V by 8 bases; bases with no gene match: 9. The CDR3 sequence is 14 residues long. Germline V gene lookup returns CDR1 MNHEY and CDR2 SVGAGI. Produced via immunoSEQ multiplex PCR; TCRdb's table is partial and in-frame only. Of over 200,000 clones in the sample, 75% to 90% were seen once. Each exposed participant met a COVID-19 case in the 2 weeks preceding study entry. Input material: PBMCs or T cells enriched from blood (not recorded which). The chain links TRBV6-5 to TRBJ2-7; TRBD2 agrees at 9 bases. This TCR came from a young woman who had been exposed to COVID-19. The CDR3 DNA is TGTGCCAGCTGTAGCCTAGCGGGACGGTACGAGCAGTACTTC. Translation: CASCSLAGRYEQYF.